Shown below are 20 T cell receptor beta chains from a single sample sequenced in a study of T cells in narcolepsy. Profiling relied on immunoSEQ multiplex PCR, and the TCRdb table lists in-frame clones only, not all of them. The sample records about 27,000 clones, roughly 86% being singletons. Sample: CD45RA- memory CD4+ T cells from PBMCs. All receptors derive from a human donor with narcolepsy.

The chain links TRBV10-3 to TRBJ1-1; weak D call: TRBD1 (6 bases). Germline CDR1 reads ENHRY; CDR2 reads SYGVKD. This CDR3 region has 13 residues. V was clipped by 2 bases and J by 5 bases, with 9 bases between them. This CDR3 reads CAISERGVTEAFF. The CDR3 bases are TGTGCCATCAGTGAGAGGGGGGTGACTGAAGCTTTCTTT.

The CDR3 is CASSQPGGGGETQYF. In DNA form, the CDR3 reads TGTGCCAGCAGCCAACCGGGAGGGGGGGGAGAGACCCAGTACTTC. The chain links TRBV4-2 to TRBJ2-5, with 8 bases identical to TRBD2. The CDR3 length is 15 residues. Unmatched junction bases numbered 6, after V lost 2 bases and J lost 4 bases. Per germline, CDR1 LGHNA and CDR2 YNFKEQ.

This chain uses TRBV5-6 with TRBJ1-5, with 8 nucleotides matching TRBD1. Germline assignment: CDR1 SGHDT and CDR2 YYEEEE. The CDR3 consists of 18 residues. V was pared by 1 base and J by 2 bases, with 11 bases of the junction left unmatched. CDR3 sequence (DNA): TGTGCCAGCAGCTTGTATGGACAGGGAGGAATAGGCAATCAGCCCCAGCATTTT. This gives the protein CASSLYGQGGIGNQPQHF. Full variable domain (missing parts from reference TRBV5-6 and TRBJ1-5): DAGVTQSPTHLIKTRGQQVTLRCSPKSGHDTVSWYQQALGQGPQFIFQYYEEEERQRGNFPDRFSGHQFPNYSSELNVNALLLGDSALYLCASSLYGQGGIGNQPQHFGDGTRLSIL.

V is TRBV5-3 and J is TRBJ1-4; 7 positions match TRBD1. TRBV5-3 is known as an ORF, though its function is uncertain. The CDR3 contains 21 residues. The V segment lost 0 bases and the J segment 6 bases; nucleotides outside the gene matches: 23. Written as DNA, the CDR3 is TGTGCCAGAAGCTTGGGGGGGATTGTTCGAGGACAGGTGACTCGTTATGAAAAACTGTTTTTT. It codes for CARSLGGIVRGQVTRYEKLFF.

V usage is TRBV7-9 and J usage is TRBJ1-1; 7 nucleotides align to TRBD1. Germline V gives CDR1 SEHNR, CDR2 FQNEAQ (reference sequence). This CDR3 is 14 amino acids long. Losses at the gene ends were 5 bases for V and 5 bases for J; bases not matched to a gene: 8. The CDR3 bases are TGTGCCAGCAGCGGAGGGGGCTGGGGAACTGAAGCTTTCTTT. Its translation is CASSGGGWGTEAFF.

The rearrangement joins TRBV5-1 to TRBJ1-2; unclear D gene. Per the germline V gene, CDR1 is SGHRS and CDR2 is YFSETQ. The CDR3 runs 13 residues. Trimming stripped 2 bases from V and 6 bases from J, with 11 bases between. The CDR3 region is CASSLVGQDGYTF. CDR3 bases: TGCGCCAGCAGCTTAGTCGGGCAGGATGGCTACACCTTC.

This clone was picked up one time. This chain uses TRBV27 with TRBJ1-5; D is unresolved. Germline V lookup: CDR1 MNHEY, CDR2 SMNVEV (reference sequence). The CDR3 covers 16 residues. Trimming took 6 bases from V and 1 from J, leaving 16 bases between them. CDR3 nucleotides: TGTGCCAGCAGCCCCGCCCCCACCCTAAGCAATCAGCCCCAGCATTTT. Protein: CASSPAPTLSNQPQHF.

The rearrangement links TRBV7-9 to TRBJ1-4; no definite D call. This CDR3 is built from 13 residues. In germline, CDR1 is SEHNR, CDR2 FQNEAQ (reference sequence). V lost 7 bases, J lost 4 bases, and 10 bases lay in between. CDR3: CASKERRNEKLFF. CDR3 nucleotide sequence: TGTGCCAGCAAGGAGCGACGTAATGAAAAACTGTTTTTT.

The chain has TRBV7-6 and TRBJ1-1, with D uncertain. This CDR3 region has 13 residues. Germline assignment: CDR1 SGHVS and CDR2 FNYEAQ. V lost 5 bases and J lost 3, with 10 bases in between. The CDR3 DNA sequence: TGTGCCAGCAGCGTAGAGCAGTACACTGAAGCTTTCTTT. Translating gives CASSVEQYTEAFF.

This chain connects TRBV7-2 to TRBJ2-5; no clear D. Germline CDR1 reads SGHTA; CDR2 reads FQGNSA. CDR3 length: 12 residues. The V gene lost 4 bases and the J gene lost 4 bases, with 7 bases spanning the gap. CDR3 residues: CASSWAVETQYF. For the CDR3, the DNA is TGTGCCAGCAGCTGGGCCGTAGAGACCCAGTACTTC.

CDR3 sequence reads: CASSRGGASSSYNEQFF. The CDR3 DNA is TGTGCCAGCAGCAGAGGGGGCGCGTCGAGCTCCTACAATGAGCAGTTCTTC. The rearrangement joins TRBV5-4 to TRBJ2-1; 7 bases agree with TRBD1. This CDR3 is 17 amino acids long. From germline, CDR1 is SGHNT and CDR2 YYREEE (reference sequence). After removal of 4 bases from V and 0 bases from J, the junction contained 10 bases not matched to a gene.

The chain joins TRBV4-1 to TRBJ2-3; D assignment may be TRBD1 or TRBD2 (5 bases each). This CDR3 has 13 amino acids. Germline loops: CDR1 MGHRA, CDR2 YSYEKL. Trimming stripped 1 base from V and 6 bases from J, with 8 bases between. CDR3 protein: CASSQVWGDTQYF. The CDR3 nucleotides are TGCGCCAGCAGCCAAGTTTGGGGGGATACGCAGTATTTT.

This clone showed up just a few times. The chain couples TRBV18 to TRBJ2-7; tentatively, D is TRBD1 (6 bases). CDR3 length: 15 amino acids. The germline V gene encodes CDR1 KGHSH and CDR2 LQKENI. V was shortened by 0 bases and J by 5 bases, with 14 bases between the two germline ends. CDR3 nucleotide sequence: TGTGCCAGCTCACCACCGAATCAGGGGTTGGACGAGCAGTACTTC. Translated: CASSPPNQGLDEQYF.

Comment on this clone: Germline is not matched at one junction end, which may reflect a read error. The chain is built from TRBV2 and TRBJ2-7, with 7 bases fitting TRBD1. The germline CDR1 and CDR2 sequences are SNHLY and FYNNEI. The CDR3 spans 13 residues. CDR3 sequence reads: CASSVRQGGKQYF. The CDR3 region has the DNA TGCGCCAGCAGTGTAAGACAGGGTGGCAAGCAGTACTTC.

V and J are TRBV6-1 and TRBJ1-1; no clear D. Germline assignment: CDR1 MNHNS and CDR2 SASEGT. V lost 4 bases to trimming and J lost 3 bases, with 9 bases between them. This CDR3 has 13 residues. The CDR3 DNA sequence: TGTGCCAGCAGTGGTCCAGGATACACTGAAGCTTTCTTT. Translated, it gives CASSGPGYTEAFF.

The chain employs TRBV2 and TRBJ1-1; no firm D call. V was shortened by 5 bases and J by 1 base, with 11 bases between the two germline ends. Germline CDR1 is SNHLY and CDR2 is FYNNEI. This CDR3 contains 14 residues. CDR3 sequence: CASSSISGNTEAFF. CDR3 coding DNA: TGTGCCAGCAGTTCCATTAGCGGGAACACTGAAGCTTTCTTT.

Comment on this clone: The same CDR3 also results from other DNA sequences found in this sample. The chain uses TRBV6-6 and TRBJ1-2, with D perhaps TRBD1 (6 bases). CDR1 MNHNY and CDR2 SVGAGI come from the germline V gene (reference sequence). This CDR3 has 15 residues. The ends were cut back, 2 bases at V and 2 bases at J, with 12 bases in the middle. Written as DNA, the CDR3 is TGTGCCAGCAGTTACCGCCGGGGGGCAAACTATGGCTACACCTTC. Translated, it gives CASSYRRGANYGYTF.

This sequence joins TRBV5-1 and TRBJ2-3; 7 nucleotides match TRBD1. The ends lost 0 bases at V and 6 bases at J; junction bases unmatched: 7. This CDR3 is 15 amino acids long. Per the germline V gene, CDR1 is SGHRS and CDR2 is YFSETQ. In nucleotides, the CDR3 is TGCGCCAGCAGCTTGGCCGGGACAGTTTCGGATACGCAGTATTTT. Its protein product is CASSLAGTVSDTQYF.

This rearrangement joins TRBV7-9 to TRBJ1-1; unclear D gene. With 11 bases removed from V and 0 bases from J, the gap between germline ends came to 16 bases. Germline values: CDR1 SEHNR, CDR2 FQNEAQ (reference sequence). The CDR3 is 14 residues long. Here the CDR3 reads CALSPSAMNTEAFF. CDR3 bases: TGTGCCCTTTCCCCGTCGGCTATGAACACTGAAGCTTTCTTT.

There are a few counts of this clone. The chain recombines TRBV5-1 with TRBJ1-2; the D is unclear. The CDR3 length is 14 residues. V lost 0 bases and J lost 2, with 8 bases in between. CDR1 SGHRS and CDR2 YFSETQ come from the germline V gene. CDR3 sequence (DNA): TGCGCCAGCAGCTTGGGTGGGGAGAACTATGGCTACACCTTC. Translating it yields CASSLGGENYGYTF.